A selection of T cell receptor beta chains follows, all from one sample in a study of Ad26.COV2.S vaccination and SARS-CoV-2 variants. Produced via immunoSEQ multiplex PCR; TCRdb's table is partial and in-frame only. Of a few hundred thousand clones in the sample, over 75% were seen once. This specimen consisted of peripheral blood, obtained in a trial of Ad26.COV2.S vaccine versus placebo. The receptors were sampled from a person between 18 and 65 years old who received the Ad26.COV2.S COVID-19 vaccine or a placebo. The CDR3 runs from the conserved cysteine through the conserved F or W. A D gene is named only where the DNA matches it firmly. Where a row states a size, it is once, few, many or the class of an expanded clone; other rows omit it.

D gene: -
clone size: once
V gene: TRBV19
J gene: TRBJ2-7
CDR3 DNA: TGTGCCAGTGGACTTGGGTTGGGCGAGCAGTACTTC
CDR3 protein: CASGLGLGEQYF

D gene: -
clone size: -
V gene: TRBV7-9
J gene: TRBJ1-1
CDR3 DNA: TGTGCCAGCAGCTTAGAAGCACGGAACACTGAAGCTTTCTTT
CDR3 protein: CASSLEARNTEAFF

D gene: TRBD1
clone size: -
V gene: TRBV30
J gene: TRBJ2-1
CDR3 DNA: TGTGCCTGGGATACAGGGGGCTTCTACAATGAGCAGTTCTTC
CDR3 protein: CAWDTGGFYNEQFF

D gene: -
clone size: -
V gene: TRBV21-1
J gene: TRBJ2-1
CDR3 DNA: TGTGCCAGCAGCCCCAGCGGGAATTCCTACAATGAGCAGTTCTTC
CDR3 protein: CASSPSGNSYNEQFF

D gene: TRBD1
clone size: -
V gene: TRBV5-5
J gene: TRBJ2-7
CDR3 DNA: TGTGCCAGCAGCTTGGTTTTTGGGACAGGGGGCTCCTACGAGCAGTACTTC
CDR3 protein: CASSLVFGTGGSYEQYF

D gene: -
clone size: many
V gene: TRBV18
J gene: TRBJ1-3
CDR3 DNA: TGTGCCAGCCAACCATCGTTTGGGGTGTACACCATATATTTT
CDR3 protein: CASQPSFGVYTIYF

D gene: -
clone size: -
V gene: TRBV9
J gene: TRBJ2-7
CDR3 DNA: TGTGCCAGCAGCGTCGGCGGGCAGGGATACGAGCAGTACTTC
CDR3 protein: CASSVGGQGYEQYF

D gene: -
clone size: -
V gene: TRBV14
J gene: TRBJ1-4
CDR3 DNA: TGTGCCAGCAGCCTGGCGGGGGCAGGTGAAAAACTGTTTTTT
CDR3 protein: CASSLAGAGEKLFF

D gene: TRBD1
clone size: -
V gene: TRBV20-1
J gene: TRBJ1-6
CDR3 DNA: TGCAGTGCTAGTTTACAGGGGGTCCCACCCCTCCACTTT
CDR3 protein: CSASLQGVPPLHF

D gene: -
clone size: -
V gene: TRBV7-3
J gene: TRBJ2-6
CDR3 DNA: TGTGCCAGCAGCTTAATGGGGACACACACCTCTGGGGCCAACGTCCTGACTTTC
CDR3 protein: CASSLMGTHTSGANVLTF

D gene: -
clone size: once
V gene: TRBV11-3
J gene: TRBJ2-1
CDR3 DNA: TGTGCCAGCAGCTTAGAAGTCAATGAGCAGTTCTTC
CDR3 protein: CASSLEVNEQFF

D gene: -
clone size: -
V gene: TRBV24-1
J gene: TRBJ1-1
CDR3 DNA: TGTGCCACCAGTGATTACCCAGGGAGGAGGGACACTGAAGCTTTCTTT
CDR3 protein: CATSDYPGRRDTEAFF

D gene: -
clone size: -
V gene: TRBV3-1/TRBV3-2
J gene: TRBJ2-2
CDR3 DNA: TGTGCCAGCAGCCAAGGGGTTTACGCGAACACCGGGGAGCTGTTTTTT
CDR3 protein: CASSQGVYANTGELFF

D gene: TRBD1
clone size: -
V gene: TRBV7-8
J gene: TRBJ2-1
CDR3 DNA: TGTGCCAGCAGCCCCGGGGACAGCTACAATGAGCAGTTCTTC
CDR3 protein: CASSPGDSYNEQFF

D gene: TRBD1
clone size: -
V gene: TRBV27
J gene: TRBJ2-7
CDR3 DNA: TGTGCCAGCAGTAGGGACAGGGAAATTTACGAGCAGTACTTC
CDR3 protein: CASSRDREIYEQYF

D gene: -
clone size: -
V gene: TRBV11-3
J gene: TRBJ2-1
CDR3 DNA: TGTGCCAGCAGCGACAGGACGGTTTACAATGAGCAGTTCTTC
CDR3 protein: CASSDRTVYNEQFF

D gene: -
clone size: -
V gene: TRBV29-1
J gene: TRBJ2-1
CDR3 DNA: TGCAGCGTTGGGTCGGGGGTCTACAATGAGCAGTTCTTC
CDR3 protein: CSVGSGVYNEQFF

D gene: -
clone size: -
V gene: TRBV5-6
J gene: TRBJ1-1
CDR3 DNA: TGTGCCAGCAGCCCCCGATTGGGGACTGAAGCTTTCTTT
CDR3 protein: CASSPRLGTEAFF

D gene: -
clone size: -
V gene: TRBV6-5
J gene: TRBJ2-7
CDR3 DNA: TGTGCCAGCAGCCTTAGTGGGGCTCAAAACGAGCAGTACTTC
CDR3 protein: CASSLSGAQNEQYF

D gene: -
clone size: -
V gene: TRBV13
J gene: TRBJ2-2
CDR3 DNA: TGTGCCAGCACCCCAATGGGCGGCGGGGAGCTGTTTTTT
CDR3 protein: CASTPMGGGELFF

D gene: -
clone size: -
V gene: TRBV6-6
J gene: TRBJ1-5
CDR3 DNA: TGTGCCAGCAGGGGGTCTAGCAATCAGCCCCAGCATTTT
CDR3 protein: CASRGSSNQPQHF

D gene: -
clone size: -
V gene: TRBV2
J gene: TRBJ1-5
CDR3 DNA: TGTGCCAGCAGTGAGGGGACGGGCAATCAGCCCCAGCATTTT
CDR3 protein: CASSEGTGNQPQHF

D gene: -
clone size: -
V gene: TRBV3-1/TRBV3-2
J gene: TRBJ2-2
CDR3 DNA: TGTGCCAGCAGCCAACTACAGTATTCCGGGGAGCTGTTTTTT
CDR3 protein: CASSQLQYSGELFF

D gene: -
clone size: -
V gene: TRBV3-1/TRBV3-2
J gene: TRBJ1-6
CDR3 DNA: TGTGCCAGCAGCCAAGATTGGGGGCAGGGCTTGAGCTCCTATAATTCACCCCTCCACTTT
CDR3 protein: CASSQDWGQGLSSYNSPLHF

D gene: -
clone size: -
V gene: TRBV6-5
J gene: TRBJ2-5
CDR3 DNA: TGTGCCAGCAGTCCCCCCCGGGTAGGGACCCAGTACTTC
CDR3 protein: CASSPPRVGTQYF

D gene: -
clone size: once
V gene: TRBV30
J gene: TRBJ1-5
CDR3 DNA: TGTGCCTGGAGTGTAGGTGCGGTGAGGCAGCCCCAGCATTTT
CDR3 protein: CAWSVGAVRQPQHF

D gene: -
clone size: -
V gene: TRBV2
J gene: TRBJ2-5
CDR3 DNA: TGTGCCAGCAAATCTGAGCGGCCCCTGGGGACCCAGTACTTC
CDR3 protein: CASKSERPLGTQYF

D gene: -
clone size: -
V gene: TRBV6-5
J gene: TRBJ2-1
CDR3 DNA: TGTGCCAGCAAGGGGCAGGGGGGGAGCAATGAGCAGTTCTTC
CDR3 protein: CASKGQGGSNEQFF

D gene: -
clone size: -
V gene: TRBV30
J gene: TRBJ2-2
CDR3 DNA: TGTGCCTGGAGCCCAGACTACGTCGGCGGGGAGCTGTTTTTT
CDR3 protein: CAWSPDYVGGELFF

D gene: -
clone size: once
V gene: TRBV30
J gene: TRBJ1-2
CDR3 DNA: TGTGCCTGGAGTGTATCGAGGTCTTATGGCTACACCTTC
CDR3 protein: CAWSVSRSYGYTF

D gene: -
clone size: -
V gene: TRBV7-3
J gene: TRBJ1-1
CDR3 DNA: TGTGCCAGCAGCTTGTTTTCGGAACGTGAAGCTTTCTTT
CDR3 protein: CASSLFSEREAFF

D gene: -
clone size: -
V gene: TRBV4-3
J gene: TRBJ1-2
CDR3 DNA: TGCGCCAGCAGCCAAGCTGGGCGGGGGGGCGATGGCTACACCTTC
CDR3 protein: CASSQAGRGGDGYTF

D gene: -
clone size: -
V gene: TRBV3-1/TRBV3-2
J gene: TRBJ1-2
CDR3 DNA: TGTGCCAGCACCACAACGACCGTGAGCTATGGCTACACCTTC
CDR3 protein: CASTTTTVSYGYTF

D gene: -
clone size: medium-sized
V gene: TRBV9
J gene: TRBJ2-1
CDR3 DNA: TGTGCCAGCAGCGTAGGACTAGTCTCCTACAATGAGCAGTTCTTC
CDR3 protein: CASSVGLVSYNEQFF

D gene: -
clone size: -
V gene: TRBV13
J gene: TRBJ2-7
CDR3 DNA: TGTGCCAGCAGCTTAGGGTCTAGCAACTCCTACGAGCAGTACTTC
CDR3 protein: CASSLGSSNSYEQYF

D gene: -
clone size: -
V gene: TRBV12-3/TRBV12-4
J gene: TRBJ2-7
CDR3 DNA: TGTGCCAGCACCCCAGGGACGACCTACGAGCAGTACTTC
CDR3 protein: CASTPGTTYEQYF

D gene: -
clone size: -
V gene: TRBV9
J gene: TRBJ1-4
CDR3 DNA: TGTGCCAGCAGCACCAGGGGCTCCGGGGGTGAAAAACTGTTTTTT
CDR3 protein: CASSTRGSGGEKLFF